The entry below gives a single TCR beta chain sequence along with its context. As yet, its antigen is unknown. CDR3 length: 15 residues. The V gene's germline CDR1 is SGHTA and CDR2 FQGNSA. The V segment lost 1 base and the J segment 10 bases; nucleotides outside the gene matches: 7. This specimen comes from a study of T cell repertoires in cytomegalovirus infection. For the study at large: Selected CMV epitopes included recently identified HLA-C-restricted ones as well as well-studied HLA-B-restricted ones. General observations from the study: Frequencies of public TCR beta families were cumulated, and this identified carriers of CMV plus the relevant HLA. There were HLA-C-restricted CMV-specific TCR beta clonotypes dominating the ex vivo response.

TCRdb processed the reads anew with MiXCR; each CDR3 protein has one entry. The data contain 300,000 or so distinct CDR3 sequences, roughly 25% of them singletons. This chain connects TRBV7-2 to TRBJ1-6; 7 bases match TRBD1. The input for sequencing was cultured PBMCs, taken from culture after CMV antigen stimulation. This clonotype originated in a human donor in good health (CMV status not recorded). Some clones in this sample may be carry-over from other donors' samples. The CDR3 DNA sequence: TGTGCCAGCAGCTTAGTTGCAGGGGGTAGATCACCCCTCCACTTT. This translates into CASSLVAGGRSPLHF.